This passage covers 30 T cell receptor beta chains from one sample sequenced in a study of blood T cell repertoires in COVID-19. Using immunoSEQ multiplex PCR, the repertoire was profiled, and TCRdb retains in-frame clones only, with some absent. The sample shows some 160,000 clones, around 84% of them seen only once. The sequenced sample was peripheral blood. These receptors were collected from a woman in her forties or fifties with acute or convalescent COVID-19.

The V gene is TRBV6-2 or TRBV6-3, the J gene TRBJ2-3; 10 nucleotides align to TRBD1. This CDR3 region has 16 residues. Trimming cost V 5 bases and J 1 base; bases outside gene matches: 6. Looked up from germline, CDR1 is MNHEY and CDR2 is SVGEGT. The CDR3 here is CASSSAGTGGTDTQYF. For the CDR3, the DNA is TGTGCCAGCAGTAGTGCCGGGACAGGGGGCACAGATACGCAGTATTTT.

The V call is TRBV9, the J call TRBJ1-3; D is undetermined. V was shortened by 4 bases and J by 3 bases, with 11 bases between the two germline ends. CDR3 length: 14 amino acids. Germline loops: CDR1 SGDLS, CDR2 YYNGEE. CDR3 residues: CASSPSQSGNTIYF. As DNA, the CDR3 is TGTGCCAGCAGCCCTAGTCAGAGTGGAAACACCATATATTTT.

V is TRBV30 and J is TRBJ2-7, with 7 nucleotides matching TRBD1. Germline lookup yields CDR1 GTSNPN and CDR2 SVGIG (reference sequence). With 2 bases clipped from V and 2 bases from J, the junction kept 9 bases outside the gene matches. CDR3 size: 15 residues. CDR3 coding DNA: TGTGCCTGGAGTCCGTACACAGGGGCTACCTACGAGCAGTACTTC. This gives the protein CAWSPYTGATYEQYF. The whole variable domain, remainder taken from reference TRBV30 and TRBJ2-7, is SQTIHQWPATLVQPVGSPLSLECTVEGTSNPNLYWYRQAAGRGLQLLFYSVGIGQISSEVPQNLSASRPQDRQFILSSKKLLLSDSGFYLCAWSPYTGATYEQYFGPGTRLTVT.

The count of this clone is one. The chain recombines TRBV5-4 with TRBJ2-5, with D maybe TRBD1 (6 bases). The CDR3 spans 15 residues. Germline CDR1 reads SGHNT; CDR2 reads YYREEE (reference sequence). Trimming removed 1 base from V and 5 bases from J, with 15 bases in between. CDR3 nucleotides: TGTGCCAGCAGCTTGAATCTAGGGGGAGCGGAGACCCAGTACTTC. This sequence encodes CASSLNLGGAETQYF.

The chain uses TRBV28 and TRBJ1-2, with a possible D match to TRBD1 (5 bases). The germline gives CDR1 MDHEN, CDR2 SYDVKM. The CDR3 runs 16 residues. V lost 4 bases and J 3 bases, leaving 18 bases between the germline ends. CDR3 amino acids: CASSSPGEGLDYGYTF. DNA of the CDR3: TGTGCCAGCAGTTCCCCGGGTGAGGGACTTGACTATGGCTACACCTTC.

CDR3 in DNA: TGTGCCAGCAATGGGGGGAAGGAGCAGCCCCAGCATTTT. Encoded protein: CASNGGKEQPQHF. V and J are TRBV12-3 or TRBV12-4 and TRBJ1-5, with a possible D match to TRBD1 (5 bases). Trimming left V 7 bases short and J 7 bases short, with 14 bases between. This CDR3 comprises 13 residues.

The chain combines TRBV28 with TRBJ1-2, with 7 bases lining up with TRBD1. Germline assignment: CDR1 MDHEN and CDR2 SYDVKM. This CDR3 contains 17 residues. Trimming removed 5 bases from V and 0 bases from J; junction bases left unmatched: 12. The CDR3, as DNA: TGTGCCAGCAGTCAGGGGGGACAGCCTAGAGCTAACTATGGCTACACCTTC. This gives the protein CASSQGGQPRANYGYTF.

This rearrangement joins TRBV4-3 to TRBJ1-1; D may be TRBD1 (5 bases). V was trimmed by 4 bases and J by 3 bases, leaving 18 bases between them. The CDR3 has 16 amino acids. The germline V gene has CDR1 LGHNA and CDR2 YSLEER. The CDR3 DNA is TGCGCCAGCAGCCCGAACGCAATTCGGGGGTACACTGAAGCTTTCTTT. Its translation is CASSPNAIRGYTEAFF.

The V call is TRBV9, the J call TRBJ2-1, with 11 bases identical to TRBD2. The V and J ends lost 3 bases and 1 base, in that order; junction bases with no gene match: 12. Germline lookup yields CDR1 SGDLS and CDR2 YYNGEE. The CDR3 is 19 residues long. This CDR3 is CASSAWRLAGGRSYNEQFF. The CDR3 DNA follows: TGTGCCAGCAGCGCCTGGAGGCTAGCGGGGGGTAGGTCCTACAATGAGCAGTTCTTC.

A few counts support this clone. The chain employs TRBV28 and TRBJ1-2, with D maybe TRBD1 (6 bases). The CDR3 totals 13 residues. With 5 bases removed from V and 4 bases from J, the gap between germline ends came to 11 bases. Germline lookup yields CDR1 MDHEN and CDR2 SYDVKM. For the CDR3, the DNA is TGTGCCAGCAGTAGGGACAAGACCTATGGCTACACCTTC. Residues: CASSRDKTYGYTF.

The chain employs TRBV7-3 and TRBJ2-5; 7 nucleotides line up with TRBD1. V was clipped by 8 bases and J by 7 bases; unmatched bases: 7. Germline CDR1 is SGHTA and CDR2 is FQGTGA. The CDR3 runs to 12 residues. The CDR3 protein is CASSTGEGTQYF. The CDR3 coding sequence is TGTGCCAGCTCAACAGGGGAAGGGACCCAGTACTTC.

J is TRBJ2-7 and V is TRBV12-3 or TRBV12-4; 7 positions match TRBD1. The CDR3 sequence is 13 residues long. Germline trimming cut 6 bases from V and 5 bases from J; bases unmatched to any gene: 7. The CDR3 region has the DNA TGTGCCAGCAGCCTACAGGGGATTCACGAGCAGTACTTC. Its translation is CASSLQGIHEQYF.

The rearrangement joins TRBV28 to TRBJ1-5; possibly TRBD1 for D (5 bases). In germline, CDR1 is MDHEN, CDR2 SYDVKM. The CDR3 length is 16 residues. Deletions cut 6 bases from V and 2 bases from J, with 17 bases between. The CDR3 DNA is TGTGCCAGCAGCCTCCAGGGATTGGTAGGCAATCAGCCCCAGCATTTT. This sequence encodes CASSLQGLVGNQPQHF.

CDR3 DNA sequence: TGTGCCAGTAGTATAGAGGGACACCGAAATCAGCCCCAGCATTTT. Translating gives CASSIEGHRNQPQHF. This chain joins TRBV19 and TRBJ1-5; D is perhaps TRBD1 (6 bases). This CDR3 has 15 residues. Germline V gene lookup returns CDR1 LNHDA and CDR2 SQIVND (reference sequence). Deletions cut 0 bases from V and 4 bases from J, with 10 bases between.

This chain joins TRBV29-1 and TRBJ2-7; D may be TRBD2 (6 bases). The germline V gene has CDR1 SQVTM and CDR2 ANQGSEA. This CDR3 has 12 amino acids. Trimming stripped 4 bases from V and 2 bases from J, with 9 bases between. The CDR3 bases are TGCAGCGTTGGGTGGGAGGCCTACGAGCAGTACTTC. It encodes CSVGWEAYEQYF.

The chain employs TRBV6-4 and TRBJ2-3, with 11 bases fitting TRBD2. The germline CDR1 and CDR2 sequences are MRHNA and SNTAGT. Trimming cost V 5 bases and J 4 bases; bases outside gene matches: 8. The CDR3 has 16 residues. CDR3 nucleotide sequence: TGTGCCAGCAGTCATCTAGCGGGGGGTAGTGCAGATACGCAGTATTTT. Translated: CASSHLAGGSADTQYF.

This chain joins TRBV4-2 and TRBJ2-1; D possibly corresponds to TRBD2 (6 bases). Germline V gene sequence: CDR1 LGHNA, CDR2 YNFKEQ. The CDR3 has 16 residues. Trimming left V 0 bases short and J 4 bases short, with 13 bases between. The CDR3 coding sequence is TGTGCCAGCAGCCAAGAGAATAGCGGTTATTACAATGAGCAGTTCTTC. Amino acid sequence: CASSQENSGYYNEQFF.

The rearrangement joins TRBV6-5 to TRBJ2-3; D is unresolved. V was pared by 6 bases and J by 0 bases, with 7 bases between. This CDR3 contains 13 residues. Germline loops: CDR1 MNHEY, CDR2 SVGAGI. As DNA, the CDR3 is TGTGCCAGCAGAACAGACAGCACAGATACGCAGTATTTT. Translation gives CASRTDSTDTQYF.

This clone was counted ten times or more. Within the sample, other DNA sequences also encode this same CDR3. The chain uses TRBV7-9 and TRBJ2-2; TRBD2 agrees at 8 bases. The V gene end was trimmed by 10 bases and the J gene end by 1 base; junction bases not matched to a gene: 11. CDR3 length equals 16 residues. Germline V CDR1 and CDR2: SEHNR, FQNEAQ (reference sequence). CDR3 DNA sequence: TGTGCCATTGGAACGGCGGCGGGGGGGAACACCGGGGAGCTGTTTTTT. This encodes CAIGTAAGGNTGELFF.

V gene TRBV6-5 combines with J gene TRBJ1-4; 9 nucleotides agree with TRBD1. Germline V lookup: CDR1 MNHEY, CDR2 SVGAGI. This CDR3 contains 14 residues. Trimming removed 2 bases from V and 8 bases from J; junction bases left unmatched: 3. The CDR3 loop is CASSYAGQGEKLFF. CDR3 in DNA: TGTGCCAGCAGTTACGCGGGACAGGGCGAAAAACTGTTTTTT.

The chain carries TRBV4-2 and TRBJ1-3, with TRBD1 matching over 7 bases. The trim removed 7 bases at V and 4 bases at J, leaving 7 bases unmatched. Germline CDR1 and CDR2: LGHNA and YNFKEQ. The CDR3 length is 14 residues. CDR3 loop: CASMRQGSGNTIYF. The DNA for the CDR3 is TGTGCCAGCATGCGACAGGGATCCGGAAACACCATATATTTT.

The V and J genes are TRBV11-3 and TRBJ2-5; 8 bases are a match to TRBD2. This CDR3 contains 16 residues. Germline CDR1 is SGHNT and CDR2 is YENEEA. Unmatched junction bases numbered 10, after V lost 1 base and J lost 6 bases. CDR3 DNA sequence: TGTGCCAGCAGCTTAGGAGGGACTAGGGGTCCGAAGACCCAGTACTTC. Amino acids: CASSLGGTRGPKTQYF.

The rearrangement joins TRBV11-1 to TRBJ1-1; a possible D gene is TRBD1 (5 bases). The CDR3 has 14 amino acids. V was shortened by 7 bases and J by 0 bases, with 12 bases between the two germline ends. Germline lookup yields CDR1 SGHAT and CDR2 FQDESV (reference sequence). The CDR3 DNA reads as TGTGCCAGCAAATTGGGGGGGATGAACACTGAAGCTTTCTTT. This sequence encodes CASKLGGMNTEAFF.

This chain links TRBV6-2 or TRBV6-3 with TRBJ1-1; D possibly corresponds to TRBD1 (5 bases). Germline CDR1 is MNHEY and CDR2 is SVGEGT. With 2 bases removed from V and 10 bases from J, the gap between germline ends came to 20 bases. This CDR3 is built from 15 residues. The CDR3 DNA reads TGTGCCAGCAGTTACAACCCTGTCCAGGGTTTGGGAGCTTTCTTT. The encoded protein is CASSYNPVQGLGAFF.

V and J are TRBV11-2 and TRBJ1-2; D is perhaps TRBD1 (5 bases). CDR1 and CDR2 (germline): SGHAT, FQNNGV. The CDR3 spans 13 residues. Between the trimmed V and J ends, which lost 0 bases and 7 bases, there was a span of 9 bases. In nucleotides, the CDR3 is TGTGCCAGCAGCTTAGAGGCAGGGTCTGGCTACACCTTC. As protein: CASSLEAGSGYTF. Variable domain in full (rest from reference TRBV11-2 and TRBJ1-2): EAGVAQSPRYKIIEKRQSVAFWCNPISGHATLYWYQQILGQGPKLLIQFQNNGVVDDSQLPKDRFSAERLKGVDSTLKIQPAKLEDSAVYLCASSLEAGSGYTFGSGTRLTVV.

This clone was counted once. This sequence joins TRBV30 and TRBJ1-1; no firm D call. The V gene lost 3 bases and the J gene lost 1 base, with 12 bases spanning the gap. The CDR3 is made up of 14 amino acids. Looked up from germline, CDR1 is GTSNPN and CDR2 is SVGIG (reference sequence). In nucleotides, the CDR3 is TGTGCCTGGAGAATCCATTTGGCGAACACTGAAGCTTTCTTT. This codes for CAWRIHLANTEAFF.

V and J are TRBV6-5 and TRBJ1-1, with 9 nucleotides matching TRBD1. Unmatched junction bases numbered 10, after V lost 10 bases and J lost 1 base. CDR3 length: 15 residues. From germline, CDR1 is MNHEY and CDR2 SVGAGI. CDR3 sequence: CATRDRGKENTEAFF. Written as DNA, the CDR3 is TGTGCCACCCGAGACAGGGGGAAAGAGAACACTGAAGCTTTCTTT.

Turning to this clone: Other DNA sequences of this sample code for an identical CDR3. This rearrangement joins TRBV6-2 or TRBV6-3 to TRBJ1-5, with unresolved D. Germline loops: CDR1 MNHEY, CDR2 SVGEGT. CDR3 length: 12 residues. V lost 3 bases and J 7 bases, leaving 7 bases between the germline ends. The CDR3 nucleotides are TGTGCCAGCAGTTATCCATCCCAGCCCCAGCATTTT. Translating gives CASSYPSQPQHF.

As for this clone: Germline is not matched at one junction end, which may reflect a read error. The V call is TRBV7-9, the J call TRBJ1-3; D remains ambiguous. Germline V gene lookup returns CDR1 SEHNR and CDR2 FQNEAQ (reference sequence). CDR3 size: 14 residues. CDR3 in DNA: TGTGCCAGCAGCTCAAACATTATAAGGACTTCGGCAAATTTT. It specifies CASSSNIIRTSANF.

This clone has more than one count but fewer than ten. The chain carries TRBV5-1 and TRBJ2-7, with D maybe TRBD1 (5 bases). CDR3 length: 14 amino acids. Looked up from germline, CDR1 is SGHRS and CDR2 is YFSETQ. V lost 0 bases to trimming and J lost 0 bases, with 7 bases between them. CDR3 bases: TGCGCCAGCAGCTTGGAGGACAACTCCTACGAGCAGTACTTC. This gives the protein CASSLEDNSYEQYF.